These 32 T cell receptor beta chains were all obtained from the same sample, sequenced in a study of blood T cell repertoires in COVID-19. Assay: immunoSEQ multiplex PCR; the TCRdb copy retains only in-frame clones and omits some. The sample includes more than 300,000 clones, around 92% seen only once; the top ten take approximately 2%. The sequencing input was peripheral blood. The source of these receptors is a woman younger than 45 with COVID-19, enrolled during active disease.

J is TRBJ1-1 and V is TRBV10-3, with 8 bases lining up with TRBD1. Losses at the gene ends were 3 bases for V and 4 bases for J; bases not matched to a gene: 10. This CDR3 region has 16 residues. Germline V CDR1 and CDR2: ENHRY, SYGVKD. CDR3 region: CAISDPPGTGFTEAFF. The CDR3, as DNA: TGTGCCATCAGTGATCCCCCCGGGACAGGATTCACTGAAGCTTTCTTT.

The chain links TRBV11-3 to TRBJ2-5, with D unresolved. The V and J ends lost 4 bases and 5 bases respectively, with 17 bases between them. The CDR3 is 15 amino acids. Germline CDR1 is SGHNT and CDR2 is YENEEA. The CDR3 loop reads CASSSYGVSRETQYF. The CDR3 bases are TGTGCCAGCAGCTCCTACGGTGTTAGCCGGGAGACCCAGTACTTC.

V is TRBV2 and J is TRBJ1-2; tentative D call: TRBD1 (6 bases). The CDR3 totals 16 residues. The germline gives CDR1 SNHLY, CDR2 FYNNEI. Deletions cut 4 bases from V and 4 bases from J, with 19 bases between. The CDR3: CASSVAGVVRLYGYTF. The DNA for the CDR3 is TGTGCCAGCAGTGTAGCAGGGGTCGTCCGGCTCTATGGCTACACCTTC.

The chain links TRBV5-1 to TRBJ1-2, with D possibly TRBD1 on 6 matching bases. Germline V CDR1 and CDR2: SGHRS, YFSETQ. V was shortened by 0 bases and J by 6 bases, with 9 bases between the two germline ends. This CDR3 is 13 amino acids long. In nucleotides, the CDR3 is TGCGCCAGCAGCTTGGAGGCAGGGGATGGCTACACCTTC. Translated: CASSLEAGDGYTF.

This chain connects TRBV24-1 to TRBJ2-2; D is possibly TRBD1 (6 bases). Germline CDR1 KGHDR, CDR2 SFDVKD. Trimming removed 4 bases from V and 4 bases from J, with 12 bases in between. This CDR3 is built from 15 residues. The CDR3 reads CATSDPTGVTGELFF. The CDR3, as DNA: TGTGCCACCAGTGACCCGACAGGAGTCACCGGGGAGCTGTTTTTT.

V usage is TRBV2 and J usage is TRBJ1-4; 7 nucleotides match TRBD1. The CDR3 consists of 14 residues. The ends lost 6 bases at V and 4 bases at J; junction bases unmatched: 5. Germline assignment: CDR1 SNHLY and CDR2 FYNNEI. DNA of the CDR3: TGTGCCAGCAGATCAAGGGGGCATAATGAAAAACTGTTTTTT. Amino acid sequence: CASRSRGHNEKLFF.

This chain links TRBV6-2 or TRBV6-3 with TRBJ1-6; 9 bases agree with TRBD1. The CDR3 spans 17 residues. Trimming at V came to 0 bases and at J to 8 bases, leaving 8 bases not matched to a gene. Germline V gene data show CDR1 as MNHEY and CDR2 as SVGEGT. The CDR3 DNA sequence: TGTGCCAGCAGTTACTCTTCAGCCGGGACAGGGTATTCACCCCTCCACTTT. Its translation: CASSYSSAGTGYSPLHF.

The chain uses TRBV4-2 and TRBJ1-4, with D possibly being TRBD1 (6 bases). This CDR3 region has 16 residues. The germline V and J ends were trimmed by 3 bases and 2 bases, with 13 bases remaining between them. Germline V CDR1 and CDR2: LGHNA, YNFKEQ. CDR3 in DNA: TGTGCCAGCAGCCACGGAACGACAGGTACTAATGAAAAACTGTTTTTT. Protein product: CASSHGTTGTNEKLFF.

V is TRBV19 and J is TRBJ1-2; 8 bases line up with TRBD1. J was trimmed by 6 bases and V by 1 base; bases with no gene match: 7. Germline V gives CDR1 LNHDA, CDR2 SQIVND (reference sequence). This CDR3 has 15 amino acids. CDR3 DNA: TGTGCCAGTAGTATAGGTTCAGGGGGCGGTGATGGCTACACCTTC. Its translation is CASSIGSGGGDGYTF.

The rearrangement uses TRBV4-1 and TRBJ1-3; unclear D gene. This CDR3 spans 16 amino acids. V gave up 0 bases and J gave up 2 bases, with 11 bases separating them. Looked up from germline, CDR1 is MGHRA and CDR2 is YSYEKL. CDR3 nucleotides: TGCGCCAGCAGCCAAGATACCCCCGGGGCTGGAAACACCATATATTTT. This encodes CASSQDTPGAGNTIYF.

The genes are TRBV10-3 and TRBJ2-1; 7 positions match TRBD2. CDR1 is ENHRY, CDR2 SYGVKD, per germline. This CDR3 is built from 13 residues. Losses at the gene ends were 8 bases for V and 4 bases for J; bases not matched to a gene: 5. The CDR3 region is CAIRGSGYNEQFF. The CDR3 nucleotides read TGTGCCATCCGGGGTAGCGGGTACAATGAGCAGTTCTTC.

The chain links TRBV18 to TRBJ2-2; D gene unclear. CDR1 and CDR2 from the germline V gene are KGHSH and LQKENI. Trimming shortened V by 6 bases and J by 7 bases, and 12 bases separated the two germline ends. The CDR3 runs 13 residues. The CDR3 loop is CASSYQEHGELFF. The CDR3 bases are TGTGCCAGCTCCTACCAGGAACACGGGGAGCTGTTTTTT.

The genes are TRBV14 and TRBJ1-2; D remains ambiguous. This CDR3 has 13 amino acids. Germline V lookup: CDR1 SGHDN, CDR2 FVKESK. V lost 4 bases and J lost 3, with 9 bases in between. This CDR3 reads CASSPHRDYGYTF. In nucleotides, the CDR3 is TGTGCCAGCAGCCCCCACCGGGACTATGGCTACACCTTC.

About this clone itself: The same CDR3 can be traced to other DNA sequences in this sample. This chain links TRBV18 with TRBJ1-4, with TRBD1 matching over 8 bases. The V gene's germline CDR1 is KGHSH and CDR2 LQKENI. Germline trimming cut 3 bases from V and 6 bases from J; bases unmatched to any gene: 0. The CDR3 extends over 13 amino acids. The chain's CDR3 is CASSPGQDEKLFF. The CDR3 DNA follows: TGTGCCAGCTCACCGGGACAGGATGAAAAACTGTTTTTT.

V gene TRBV29-1 combines with J gene TRBJ2-5, with D tentatively TRBD1 (5 bases). Trimming left V 8 bases short and J 2 bases short, with 15 bases between. CDR3 size: 13 residues. CDR1 SQVTM and CDR2 ANQGSEA come from the germline V gene. The CDR3 DNA sequence: TGCAGCATAAGAAGGGGCATTCAAGAGACCCAGTACTTC. This codes for CSIRRGIQETQYF.

The rearrangement uses TRBV6-1 and TRBJ1-1; D is uncertain. V was cut by 1 base and J by 1 base, with 10 bases left in between. This CDR3 has 15 residues. Germline loops: CDR1 MNHNS, CDR2 SASEGT. CDR3 protein: CASSEDRAANTEAFF. The CDR3 DNA reads TGTGCCAGCAGTGAAGACAGAGCAGCGAACACTGAAGCTTTCTTT.

The chain combines TRBV18 with TRBJ2-5, with D perhaps matching TRBD1 (6 bases). The CDR3 loop spans 15 amino acids. Trimming stripped 2 bases from V and 3 bases from J, with 13 bases between. Germline CDR1 KGHSH, CDR2 LQKENI. CDR3 loop: CASSPSDRWEETQYF. The CDR3 region has the DNA TGTGCCAGCTCACCATCAGACAGGTGGGAAGAGACCCAGTACTTC.

This clone was observed a single time. The chain couples TRBV5-4 to TRBJ2-5; 12 bases agree with TRBD2. The CDR3 length is 15 residues. V lost 4 bases, J lost 1 base, and 2 bases stayed unmatched. The germline V gene encodes CDR1 SGHNT and CDR2 YYREEE (reference sequence). For the CDR3, the DNA is TGTGCCAGCAGCCTAGCGGGGGGGACCCAAGAGACCCAGTACTTC. As protein: CASSLAGGTQETQYF.

V is TRBV11-3 and J is TRBJ2-3, with 8 positions matching TRBD2. The germline CDR1 and CDR2 sequences are SGHNT and YENEEA. The CDR3 runs 16 residues. The V segment lost 5 bases and the J segment 5 bases; nucleotides outside the gene matches: 12. The CDR3 nucleotides read TGTGCCAGCAGCGCTGGCGGGGGGCCATCCGGAGATACGCAGTATTTT. Protein product: CASSAGGGPSGDTQYF.

The chain has TRBV19 and TRBJ1-1; no clear D. Deletions cut 4 bases from V and 1 base from J, with 7 bases between. This CDR3 spans 13 amino acids. CDR1 and CDR2 from the germline V gene are LNHDA and SQIVND (reference sequence). The chain's CDR3 is CASSTIGNTEAFF. The CDR3 coding sequence is TGTGCCAGTAGTACGATCGGGAACACTGAAGCTTTCTTT.

This chain connects TRBV5-5 to TRBJ1-1; 8 bases fit TRBD1. The CDR3 spans 14 residues. V shed 0 bases, J shed 3 bases, and the junction held 1 base outside the gene matches. CDR1 and CDR2 (germline): SGHKS, YYEKEE (reference sequence). CDR3 coding DNA: TGTGCCAGCAGCTTGGGACAGGGGTACACTGAAGCTTTCTTT. This codes for CASSLGQGYTEAFF.

The V and J genes are TRBV5-5 and TRBJ2-1; D is undetermined. Germline lookup yields CDR1 SGHKS and CDR2 YYEKEE (reference sequence). This CDR3 has 13 residues. Trimming left V 0 bases short and J 6 bases short, with 7 bases between. Here the CDR3 reads CASSLGRSNEQFF. The CDR3 DNA follows: TGTGCCAGCAGCTTGGGGCGGAGCAATGAGCAGTTCTTC.

The chain uses TRBV7-2 and TRBJ2-5, with D unresolved. There are 18 residues in the CDR3. CDR1 and CDR2 (germline): SGHTA, FQGNSA. Trimming removed 0 bases at V and 3 bases at J, with 20 bases between. The CDR3 DNA is TGTGCCAGCAGCTTAGCGGTGGTAACAGCAAGCCTAAAAGAGACCCAGTACTTC. This codes for CASSLAVVTASLKETQYF. The complete variable domain, with remaining parts taken from reference TRBV7-2 and TRBJ2-5, reads GAGVSQSPSNKVTEKGKDVELRCDPISGHTALYWYRQSLGQGLEFLIYFQGNSAPDKSGLPSDRFSAERTGGSVSTLTIQRTQQEDSAVYLCASSLAVVTASLKETQYFGPGTRLLVL.

This clone was detected only once. This chain connects TRBV2 to TRBJ1-3; tentative D call: TRBD1 (6 bases). Germline V gives CDR1 SNHLY, CDR2 FYNNEI. The CDR3 sequence is 14 residues long. Trimming took 5 bases from V and 0 from J, leaving 8 bases between them. CDR3 residues: CASSTGFSGNTIYF. The CDR3 DNA reads as TGTGCCAGCAGTACAGGGTTCTCTGGAAACACCATATATTTT.

The chain has TRBV18 and TRBJ2-5; D possibly corresponds to TRBD1 (5 bases). The CDR3 totals 13 residues. The V gene lost 3 bases and the J gene lost 7 bases, with 12 bases spanning the gap. Per the germline V gene, CDR1 is KGHSH and CDR2 is LQKENI. In DNA form, the CDR3 reads TGTGCCAGCTCACCTGCCAGGGAAGGGACCCAGTACTTC. Residues: CASSPAREGTQYF.

V and J are TRBV10-2 and TRBJ2-3; TRBD2 might be the D (6 bases). This CDR3 spans 16 amino acids. Trimming removed 3 bases at V and 6 bases at J, with 19 bases between. CDR1 is WSHSY and CDR2 is SAAADI in the germline V gene. The CDR3 DNA is TGCGCCAGCAGTGAACGGGGGACCATCCTCAGGGATACGCAGTATTTT. It translates to CASSERGTILRDTQYF.

The chain couples TRBV19 to TRBJ1-1; D may be TRBD1 (5 bases). CDR3 size: 12 residues. V was clipped by 6 bases and J by 3 bases, with 8 bases between them. Germline CDR1 reads LNHDA; CDR2 reads SQIVND (reference sequence). The CDR3 DNA is TGTGCCAGTAGAAGGGGTGACACTGAAGCTTTCTTT. This encodes CASRRGDTEAFF.

V usage is TRBV5-4 and J usage is TRBJ1-1, with D perhaps matching TRBD1 (6 bases). CDR1 and CDR2 (germline): SGHNT, YYREEE (reference sequence). The ends were cut back, 4 bases at V and 2 bases at J, with 18 bases in the middle. This CDR3 spans 16 amino acids. CDR3: CASSPGGGGINTEAFF. Written as DNA, the CDR3 is TGTGCCAGCAGCCCGGGAGGGGGAGGGATAAACACTGAAGCTTTCTTT. Together with reference TRBV5-4 and TRBJ1-1, the CDR3 gives the full variable domain: ETGVTQSPTHLIKTRGQQVTLRCSSQSGHNTVSWYQQALGQGPQFIFQYYREEENGRGNFPPRFSGLQFPNYSSELNVNALELDDSALYLCASSPGGGGINTEAFFGQGTRLTVV.

The V gene is TRBV7-9, the J gene TRBJ2-3; 7 bases fit TRBD2. V dropped 6 bases and J dropped 4; count of bases not matched to a gene: 16. This CDR3 spans 17 amino acids. The germline gives CDR1 SEHNR, CDR2 FQNEAQ (reference sequence). In nucleotides, the CDR3 is TGTGCCAGCAGTTCAACGCTAAAGCGGGGAGGCGCAGATACGCAGTATTTT. It is translated as CASSSTLKRGGADTQYF.

V gene TRBV13 combines with J gene TRBJ1-4; the D is unclear. This CDR3 spans 15 amino acids. V shed 5 bases and J shed 2 bases, with 12 bases lying between them. Germline V gene sequence: CDR1 PRHDT, CDR2 FYEKMQ (reference sequence). The CDR3 DNA is TGTGCCAGCAGCCGCCGGAGCGCGACTAATGAAAAACTGTTTTTT. Its protein product is CASSRRSATNEKLFF.

The V call is TRBV19, the J call TRBJ1-5; D gene unclear. Trimming cost V 7 bases and J 0 bases, with 10 bases left between them. The germline V gene encodes CDR1 LNHDA and CDR2 SQIVND (reference sequence). The length of the CDR3 is 14 residues. CDR3 in DNA: TGTGCCAGTAACCGGAGGGATAGCAATCAGCCCCAGCATTTT. Translating gives CASNRRDSNQPQHF.

The sample holds one count of this clone. The genes are TRBV7-9 and TRBJ2-5; 9 bases are a match to TRBD1. Germline trimming cut 4 bases from V and 1 base from J; bases unmatched to any gene: 13. Germline CDR1 reads SEHNR; CDR2 reads FQNEAQ (reference sequence). There are 18 residues in the CDR3. The CDR3 reads CASSSTKGQGSGQETQYF. DNA of the CDR3: TGTGCCAGCAGCTCAACCAAAGGACAGGGGTCGGGCCAAGAGACCCAGTACTTC.